The 12 T cell receptor beta chains given below trace back to one sample, sequenced in a study of glioma-infiltrating T cells. TCR alpha and beta CDR3 regions were amplified from RNA using iRepertoire nested multiplex PCR. Each CDR3 protein is one row after TCRdb ran MiXCR on the multiplex PCR reads. The sample consists of over 70,000 distinct CDR3 sequences, about 23% of them appearing once. The material sequenced was glioma tissue, nonneoplastic brain tissue, or PBMCs (not recorded which). Receptor source: a human donor with low-grade glioma or glioblastoma, undergoing nonglioma brain surgery, or in good health (not recorded which).

Ten or more counts support this clonotype. The chain couples TRBV20-1 to TRBJ2-3, with 7 bases lining up with TRBD1. The CDR3 is 16 amino acids. With 6 bases clipped from V and 1 base from J, the junction kept 13 bases outside the gene matches. Germline loops: CDR1 DFQATT, CDR2 SNEGSKA (reference sequence). Written as DNA, the CDR3 is TGCAGTGCCCGAAGAAGGGGGCTTGGAGGCACAGATACGCAGTATTTT. Its protein product is CSARRRGLGGTDTQYF.

This clonotype has a count of ten or more. The chain carries TRBV12-3 or TRBV12-4 and TRBJ1-2; 8 bases match TRBD1. V lost 6 bases to trimming and J lost 6 bases; unmatched junction nucleotides: 9. The CDR3 is made up of 14 amino acids. The CDR3 reads CASRSTGTGHGYTF. CDR3 coding DNA: TGTGCCAGCAGAAGCACCGGGACAGGCCATGGCTACACCTTC.

The genes are TRBV20-1 and TRBJ2-1, with 12 bases aligning to TRBD2. The germline V gene has CDR1 DFQATT and CDR2 SNEGSKA (reference sequence). The V and J ends lost 1 base and 7 bases, in that order; junction bases with no gene match: 5. This CDR3 contains 15 residues. CDR3 loop: CSARALLAGGNEQFF. Here the CDR3 DNA reads TGCAGTGCTAGAGCCCTGCTAGCGGGAGGGAATGAGCAGTTCTTC.

This clonotype came up many times. The chain links TRBV27 to TRBJ2-5; D gene ambiguous. Germline V gene sequence: CDR1 MNHEY, CDR2 SMNVEV (reference sequence). The ends were cut back, 5 bases at V and 1 base at J, with 11 bases in the middle. The CDR3 extends over 14 amino acids. Here the CDR3 reads CASSPLGGQETQYF. CDR3 in DNA: TGTGCCAGCAGTCCCCTCGGTGGCCAAGAGACCCAGTACTTC.

This clonotype was counted at least ten times. The V gene is TRBV20-1, the J gene TRBJ1-2, with TRBD1 identical over 7 bases. Per germline, CDR1 DFQATT and CDR2 SNEGSKA (reference sequence). The V segment lost 3 bases and the J segment 8 bases; nucleotides outside the gene matches: 21. CDR3 length equals 17 residues. The CDR3 region has the DNA TGCAGTGCTAGGAAGACAGACTCCTGGACAGGCCAAGGCGGCTACACCTTC. It specifies CSARKTDSWTGQGGYTF.

The CDR3, as DNA: TGTGCCAGCAGGACCGGGACAGCGCGCACAGATACGCAGTATTTT. Protein product: CASRTGTARTDTQYF. The chain employs TRBV6-1 and TRBJ2-3; 7 bases are shared with TRBD1. CDR1 and CDR2 (germline): MNHNS, SASEGT. This CDR3 contains 15 residues. The junction had 7 bases not matched to a gene; V was cut back by 6 bases and J by 1 base.

The chain uses TRBV15 and TRBJ2-7, with a tentative D call TRBD2 (6 bases). Trimming cost V 2 bases and J 5 bases, with 13 bases left between them. The CDR3 contains 14 residues. Germline V lookup: CDR1 LNHNV, CDR2 YYDKDF (reference sequence). CDR3 region: CATSRTRGTNEQYF. The CDR3 region has the DNA TGTGCCACCAGCAGAACCCGGGGGACCAACGAGCAGTACTTC.

To note about this clonotype: This sequence may be a read error, since a much larger clone differs from it by one base. The V and J genes are TRBV29-1 and TRBJ1-1; D is ambiguous. CDR3 length: 10 residues. Germline V gives CDR1 SQVTM, CDR2 ANQGSEA. The CDR3 DNA is TGCATCGTTGGGGACACTGAAGCTTTCTTT. It specifies CIVGDTEAFF.

The chain is built from TRBV7-7 and TRBJ2-5, with 8 bases fitting TRBD2. Unmatched junction bases numbered 9, after V lost 5 bases and J lost 7 bases. This CDR3 is 14 amino acids long. The V gene's germline CDR1 is SSHAT and CDR2 FNYEAQ (reference sequence). CDR3: CASSPNPSGRTQYF. Written as DNA, the CDR3 is TGTGCCAGCAGCCCGAACCCCAGCGGGAGGACCCAGTACTTC.

About this clonotype: This could be a read error, since a much larger clone is one nucleotide away. The chain uses TRBV10-1 and TRBJ2-7, with a weak D call TRBD2 (6 bases). This CDR3 region has 15 residues. Per germline, CDR1 WNHNN and CDR2 SYGVQD (reference sequence). The CDR3, as DNA: TGCACCAGCAGTGAGTCGGCGGTAGCGGTCTACGAGCAGTACTTC. It encodes CTSSESAVAVYEQYF.

This clonotype was found a few times. The chain is built from TRBV12-5 and TRBJ2-1; the D is unclear. This CDR3 region has 11 residues. Germline V gene lookup returns CDR1 LGHNT and CDR2 FRNRAP. Trimming shortened V by 5 bases and J by 6 bases, and 5 bases separated the two germline ends. CDR3 sequence: CASGPGNEQFF. CDR3 bases: TGTGCTAGTGGTCCCGGCAATGAGCAGTTCTTC.

This chain links TRBV19 with TRBJ1-1; no definite D call. The V gene lost 5 bases and the J gene lost 6 bases, with 10 bases spanning the gap. Germline CDR1 and CDR2: LNHDA and SQIVND (reference sequence). The CDR3 covers 12 residues. This chain's CDR3 is CASSGDAPEAFF. For the CDR3, the DNA is TGTGCCAGTAGTGGCGACGCCCCTGAAGCTTTCTTT.